The clone carrying this TCR beta chain came up many times. Its antigen is unknown. These data come from a study of CD8 T cells in ankylosing spondylitis. From germline, CDR1 is SGDLS and CDR2 YYNGEE. The V end was cut by 6 bases, the J end by 1 base, with 13 bases between. The CDR3 has 14 residues. Whole-study results and caveats: What seemed typical of ankylosing spondylitis blood was a TCR beta motif built from fewer than ten highly homologous variants. It was reported that disease-linked clones were significantly enriched in matched ankylosing spondylitis synovial fluid. Relatively scarce in peripheral blood, disease-linked clones were CD8+.

It was by quantitative 5'-RACE with molecular barcodes that TCR beta libraries were made. In TCRdb, the 5' RACE reads were re-called with MiXCR into one record per CDR3 protein. The profile shows about 42,000 distinct CDR3 sequences, over 3.5% of them singletons. The receptor was isolated from a female donor with ankylosing spondylitis or in good health (not recorded which). The sample taken for sequencing was blood, either unsorted or a sorted T cell fraction (not recorded which). The gene calls are TRBV9 and TRBJ1-2; the D is unclear. In DNA, the CDR3 is TGTGCCAGCACTACGACCGGGCTTAACTATGGCTACACCTTC. Amino acids: CASTTTGLNYGYTF.